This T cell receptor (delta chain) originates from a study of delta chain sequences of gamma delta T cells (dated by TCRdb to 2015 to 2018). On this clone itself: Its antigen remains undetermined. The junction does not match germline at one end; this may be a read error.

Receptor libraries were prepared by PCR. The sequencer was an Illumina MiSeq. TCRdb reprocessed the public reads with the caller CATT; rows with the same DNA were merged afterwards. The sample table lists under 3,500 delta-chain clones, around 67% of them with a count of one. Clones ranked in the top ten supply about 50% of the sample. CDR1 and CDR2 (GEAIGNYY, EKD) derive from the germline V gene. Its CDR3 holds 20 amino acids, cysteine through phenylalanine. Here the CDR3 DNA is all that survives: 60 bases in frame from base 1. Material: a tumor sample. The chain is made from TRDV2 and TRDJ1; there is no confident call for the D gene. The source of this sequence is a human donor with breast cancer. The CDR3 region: CACDTVSREDESCDTGKMIF. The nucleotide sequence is TGTGCCTGTGACACCGTGTCAAGAGAGGACGAGAGCTGTGACACCGGAAAGATGATCTTC.